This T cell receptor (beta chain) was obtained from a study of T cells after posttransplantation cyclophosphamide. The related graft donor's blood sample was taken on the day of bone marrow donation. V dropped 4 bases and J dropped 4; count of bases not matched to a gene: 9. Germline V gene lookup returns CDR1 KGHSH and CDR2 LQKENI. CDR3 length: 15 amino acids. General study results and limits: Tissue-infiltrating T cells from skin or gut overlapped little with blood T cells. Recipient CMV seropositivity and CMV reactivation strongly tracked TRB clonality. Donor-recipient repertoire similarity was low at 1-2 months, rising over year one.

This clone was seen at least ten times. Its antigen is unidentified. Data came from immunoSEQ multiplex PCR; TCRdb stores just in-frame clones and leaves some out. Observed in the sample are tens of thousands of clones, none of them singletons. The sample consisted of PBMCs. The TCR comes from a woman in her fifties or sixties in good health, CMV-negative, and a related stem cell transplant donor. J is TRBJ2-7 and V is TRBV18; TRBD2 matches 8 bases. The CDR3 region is CASSLRGVAGYEQYF. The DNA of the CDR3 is TGTGCCAGCTCACTTCGTGGGGTAGCGGGGTACGAGCAGTACTTC.